A selection of T cell receptor beta chains follows, all from one sample in a study of blood T cell repertoires in COVID-19. Some clones are missing from TCRdb's copy, which holds only in-frame ones; the method was immunoSEQ multiplex PCR. The sample has 200,000 to 300,000 clones, approximately 90% seen once. Specimen: PBMCs or T cells enriched from blood (not recorded which). Receptor source: a woman aged 25 to 39 with acute COVID-19. Each CDR3 is given with its conserved first and last residue. D genes are given only for firm matches. The size entry is marked missing in some rows and otherwise reads once, few, many or a size class.

v_gene	j_gene	abundance	d_gene	CDR3nt	CDR3aa
TRBV25-1	TRBJ2-5	.	.	TGTGCCAGCAGTGAATACGACAAACAAGAGACCCAGTACTTC	CASSEYDKQETQYF
TRBV6-1	TRBJ1-6	.	.	TGTGCCAGCAGTGAAGAATTGGGCGATCGACCCAATTCACCCCTCCACTTT	CASSEELGDRPNSPLHF
TRBV2	TRBJ2-1	.	.	TGTGCCAGCAGTACGCTGCGAGGGGGGGGACACTACAATGAGCAGTTCTTC	CASSTLRGGGHYNEQFF
TRBV10-3	TRBJ1-1	.	.	TGTGCCATCAGTGATCAGGGGAAGGACACTGAAGCTTTCTTT	CAISDQGKDTEAFF
TRBV11-3	TRBJ1-6	.	.	TGTGCCAGCAGCTTCTCAGGGGTGAATTCACCCCTCCACTTT	CASSFSGVNSPLHF
TRBV19	TRBJ2-1	.	TRBD1	TGTGCCAGTAGTATTCAGGACAGGGGTTCGGATGAGCAGTTCTTC	CASSIQDRGSDEQFF
TRBV7-2	TRBJ2-3	.	.	TGTGCCAGCAGCTTAACAGTTCCGGGAACGCAGTATTTT	CASSLTVPGTQYF
TRBV11-2	TRBJ1-2	once	TRBD1	TGTGCCAGCAGCTTCGGACAGGGAGGTTGGGGCTACACCTTC	CASSFGQGGWGYTF
TRBV29-1	TRBJ2-5	.	.	TGCAGCGTTGATGCGTCGGGATCACAAGAGACCCAGTACTTC	CSVDASGSQETQYF
TRBV7-2	TRBJ2-2	once	.	TGTGCCAGCAGGCTAGGTGGCGCATACACCGGGGAGCTGTTTTTT	CASRLGGAYTGELFF
TRBV9	TRBJ2-1	.	.	TGTGCCAGCAGCGCGGACAGCTACAATGAGCAGTTCTTC	CASSADSYNEQFF
TRBV27	TRBJ1-6	.	.	TGTGCCAGCAATCGGGGAGAAAATTCACCCCTCCACTTT	CASNRGENSPLHF
TRBV9	TRBJ2-7	.	.	TGTGCCAGCAGCGGCCCCCCAGGGGCGTCCTACGAGCAGTACTTC	CASSGPPGASYEQYF
TRBV7-9	TRBJ2-7	.	.	TGTGCCAGCAGCCTTAACAGGGAATGGGGCGAGCAGTACTTC	CASSLNREWGEQYF
TRBV7-2	TRBJ2-7	.	TRBD2	TGTGCCAGCAGCTCGGGACTAGCAACCTACGAGCAGTACTTC	CASSSGLATYEQYF
TRBV27	TRBJ2-3	.	TRBD2	TGTGCCAGCACCTCCCTCGGAGCGGGGGTTTTTACAGATACGCAGTATTTT	CASTSLGAGVFTDTQYF
TRBV9	TRBJ1-2	.	.	TGTGCCAGCAGCACAGAAGCCCGCTATGGCTACACCTTC	CASSTEARYGYTF
TRBV10-3	TRBJ1-2	.	TRBD1	TGTGCCATCAGGAGACAGGGGGGGACCTCTAACTATGGCTACACCTTC	CAIRRQGGTSNYGYTF
TRBV13	TRBJ1-1	.	.	TGTGCCAGCAGCTTTCCGGAACAGGAAGAAGCTTTCTTT	CASSFPEQEEAFF
TRBV6-5	TRBJ1-2	.	TRBD1	TGTGCCAGTGTTGGACAGGGGGACATCTATGGCTACACCTTC	CASVGQGDIYGYTF
TRBV5-1	TRBJ1-5	.	.	TGCGCCAGCAGCTTGGCGGGACATAGCAATCAGCCCCAGCATTTT	CASSLAGHSNQPQHF
TRBV13	TRBJ1-1	.	TRBD1	TGTGCCAGCAGCCTAGGGGGCAGGGGTACCGAAGCTTTCTTT	CASSLGGRGTEAFF
TRBV11-2	TRBJ2-1	.	.	TGTGCCAGCAGCTTAGATCTGGCTGACTCCTACAATGAGCAGTTCTTC	CASSLDLADSYNEQFF
TRBV6-5	TRBJ2-2	.	TRBD2	TGTGCCAGCAGTTACTCGGGGGGGTATAACACCGGGGAGCTGTTTTTT	CASSYSGGYNTGELFF
TRBV5-1	TRBJ1-2	.	TRBD1	TGCGCCAGCAGCCGTCCGGGACAGGAAGGCTATGGCTACACCTTC	CASSRPGQEGYGYTF
TRBV5-1	TRBJ2-3	few	.	TGCGCCAGCCGGAGGGCCCCTGGCACAGATACGCAGTATTTT	CASRRAPGTDTQYF
TRBV7-2	TRBJ1-3	.	.	TGTGCCAGCAGCTTAAGGCAGGGCCGGAACACCATATATTTT	CASSLRQGRNTIYF
TRBV29-1	TRBJ2-3	.	TRBD1	TGCAGCGTAGACAGGGGGCGGGGAGATACGCAGTATTTT	CSVDRGRGDTQYF
TRBV30	TRBJ2-7	.	.	TGTGCCTGGAGTGTATTGGGGGGAACCTACGAGCAGTACTTC	CAWSVLGGTYEQYF
TRBV10-3	TRBJ2-1	.	.	TGTGCCATCAGTGAACCAGGGGAGAGCTCCTACAATGAGCAGTTCTTC	CAISEPGESSYNEQFF
TRBV10-2	TRBJ1-1	.	TRBD1	TGCGCCAGCAGTGGACAGGGTGAAGCTTTCTTT	CASSGQGEAFF
TRBV19	TRBJ1-1	.	.	TGTGCCAGTAGCTCCCAGATGAACACTGAAGCTTTCTTT	CASSSQMNTEAFF
TRBV5-1	TRBJ1-6	few	.	TGCGCCAGCAGGAGCTCCTATAATTCACCCCTCCACTTT	CASRSSYNSPLHF
TRBV6-5	TRBJ1-1	.	.	TGTGCCAGCAGTTACTCGGAAGGGGACACTGAAGCTTTCTTT	CASSYSEGDTEAFF
TRBV27	TRBJ2-7	.	.	TGTGCCAGCAGTTTATCGGCGGAGGCAAAGCAGTACTTC	CASSLSAEAKQYF
TRBV9	TRBJ1-3	.	.	TGTGCCAGCAGCCCCGGACAGAGCTCTGGAAACACCATATATTTT	CASSPGQSSGNTIYF
TRBV6-5	TRBJ1-2	.	.	TGTGCCAGCAGCCGGGACATAGAATTCTATGGCTACACCTTC	CASSRDIEFYGYTF
TRBV6-1	TRBJ1-1	few	.	TGTGCCAGCAGTGAAGCGCGACAGAGTCAACAGGTGAACACTGAAGCTTTCTTT	CASSEARQSQQVNTEAFF
TRBV4-1	TRBJ1-4	.	TRBD1	TGCGCCAGCAACCCTGACGGGACAGTTAATGAAAAACTGTTTTTT	CASNPDGTVNEKLFF
TRBV2	TRBJ2-4	.	TRBD1	TGTGCCAGCCGACAGGGGGCCAAAAACATTCAGTACTTC	CASRQGAKNIQYF
TRBV9	TRBJ2-1	.	.	TGTGCCAGCAGCTCATATCGGAGTAGCGGTAACAATGAGCAGTTCTTC	CASSSYRSSGNNEQFF
TRBV30	TRBJ2-7	few	.	TGTGCCTGGCAAGGGAGGTGGGAGCAGTACTTC	CAWQGRWEQYF
TRBV27	TRBJ1-1	.	.	TGTGCCAGCAGTTTACTCCTGAACACTGAAGCTTTCTTT	CASSLLLNTEAFF
TRBV18	TRBJ1-6	few	.	TGTGCCAGCTCACCAGGGGGCGGGAGCAATTCACCCCTCCACTTT	CASSPGGGSNSPLHF
TRBV27	TRBJ1-3	.	.	TGTGCCAGCAGCCGGGACTTTACCTCTGGAAACACCATATATTTT	CASSRDFTSGNTIYF
TRBV5-5	TRBJ2-7	once	.	TGTGCCAGCAGTTTCGGGAGCCCATACGAGCAGTACTTC	CASSFGSPYEQYF
TRBV7-9	TRBJ1-2	few	TRBD1	TGTGCCAGCAGCCGACAGGGGACGATTTACGGCTACACCTTC	CASSRQGTIYGYTF